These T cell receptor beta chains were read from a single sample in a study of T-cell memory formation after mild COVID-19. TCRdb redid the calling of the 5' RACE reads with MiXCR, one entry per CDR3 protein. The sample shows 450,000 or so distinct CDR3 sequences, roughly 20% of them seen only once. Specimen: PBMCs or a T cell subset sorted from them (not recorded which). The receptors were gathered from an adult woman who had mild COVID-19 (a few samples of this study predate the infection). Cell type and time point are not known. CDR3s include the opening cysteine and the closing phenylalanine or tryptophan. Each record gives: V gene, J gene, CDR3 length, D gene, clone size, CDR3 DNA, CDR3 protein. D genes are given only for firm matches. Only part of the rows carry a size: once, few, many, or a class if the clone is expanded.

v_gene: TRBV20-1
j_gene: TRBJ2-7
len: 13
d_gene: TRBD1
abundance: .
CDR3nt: TGCAGTGCCCCGGGACAGCCCCCCTACGAGCAGTACTTC
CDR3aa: CSAPGQPPYEQYF

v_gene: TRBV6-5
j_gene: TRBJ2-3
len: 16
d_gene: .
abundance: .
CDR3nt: TGTGCCAGCAGCTCCAGACAGGAAGGGTGGACAGATACGCAGTATTTT
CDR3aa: CASSSRQEGWTDTQYF

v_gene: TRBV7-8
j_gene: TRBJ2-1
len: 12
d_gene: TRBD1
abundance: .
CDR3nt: TGTGCCAGCAGCTTACGGACAGGGAAACAGTTCTTC
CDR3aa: CASSLRTGKQFF

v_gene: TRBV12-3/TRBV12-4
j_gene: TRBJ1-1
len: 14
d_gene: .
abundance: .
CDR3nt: TGTGCCAGCAGTAAACTTGACAAGAACACTGAAGCTTTCTTT
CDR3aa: CASSKLDKNTEAFF

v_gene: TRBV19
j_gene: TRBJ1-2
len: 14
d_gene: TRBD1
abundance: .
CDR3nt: TGTGCCAGTACCAGGACAGGGGTTGACTATGGCTACACCTTC
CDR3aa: CASTRTGVDYGYTF

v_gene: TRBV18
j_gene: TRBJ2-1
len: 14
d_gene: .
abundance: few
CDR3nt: TGTGCCAGCTCGCACGACAGGCCCTACAATGAGCAGTTCTTC
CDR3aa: CASSHDRPYNEQFF

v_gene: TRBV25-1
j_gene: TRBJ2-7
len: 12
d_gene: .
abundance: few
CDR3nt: TGTGCCAGCAGTGAGGTCGGTTACGAGCAGTACTTC
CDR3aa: CASSEVGYEQYF

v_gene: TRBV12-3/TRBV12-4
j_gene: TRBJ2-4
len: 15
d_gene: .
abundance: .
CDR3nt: TGTGCCAGCGCGGGCGGTGGGGCAGTCAAAAACATTCAGTACTTC
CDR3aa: CASAGGGAVKNIQYF

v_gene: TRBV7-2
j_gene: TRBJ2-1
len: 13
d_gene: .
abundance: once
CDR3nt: TGTGCCAGCAGCTTTGGGGCCGGGGATGAGCAGTTCTTC
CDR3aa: CASSFGAGDEQFF

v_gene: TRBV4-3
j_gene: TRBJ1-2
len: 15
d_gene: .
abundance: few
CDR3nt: TGCGCCAGCAGCCCGCTTCCAGGGAGTAACTATGGCTACACCTTC
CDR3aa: CASSPLPGSNYGYTF

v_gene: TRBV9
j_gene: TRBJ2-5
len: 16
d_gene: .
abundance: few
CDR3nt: TGTGCCAGCAGCGTAGACCCCGGGATCTTTGAAGAGACCCAGTACTTC
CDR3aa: CASSVDPGIFEETQYF

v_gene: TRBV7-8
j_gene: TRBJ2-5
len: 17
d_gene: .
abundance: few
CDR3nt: TGTGCCAGCAGCTTAGATAGGACGGGCAGACTCCAAGAGACCCAGTACTTC
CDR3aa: CASSLDRTGRLQETQYF

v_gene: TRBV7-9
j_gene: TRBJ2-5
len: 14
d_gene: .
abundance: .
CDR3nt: TGTGCCAGCAGCTTAGAGGTTAAACAAGAGACCCAGTACTTC
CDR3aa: CASSLEVKQETQYF

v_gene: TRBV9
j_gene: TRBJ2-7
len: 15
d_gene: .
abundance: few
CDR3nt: TGTGCCAGCAGCCCTAGTCGGGGCCTAGCCTACGAGCAGTACTTC
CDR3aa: CASSPSRGLAYEQYF

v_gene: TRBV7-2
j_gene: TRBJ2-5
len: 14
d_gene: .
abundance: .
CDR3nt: TGTGCCAGCAGCTTAGAAGGGGGAGGGAGGACCCAGTACTTC
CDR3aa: CASSLEGGGRTQYF

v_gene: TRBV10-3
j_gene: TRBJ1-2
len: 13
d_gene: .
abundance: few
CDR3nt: TGTGCCATCAGTGACCACCAGGGGCAAGGCTACACCTTC
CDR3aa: CAISDHQGQGYTF

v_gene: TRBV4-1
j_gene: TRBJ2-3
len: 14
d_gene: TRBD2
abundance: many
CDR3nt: TGCGCCAGCAGCCACGGGACTAACACAGATACGCAGTATTTT
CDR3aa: CASSHGTNTDTQYF

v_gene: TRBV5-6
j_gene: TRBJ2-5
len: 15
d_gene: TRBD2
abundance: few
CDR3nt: TGTGCCAGCAGCTTAGGGACTACACTTCAAGAGACCCAGTACTTC
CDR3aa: CASSLGTTLQETQYF

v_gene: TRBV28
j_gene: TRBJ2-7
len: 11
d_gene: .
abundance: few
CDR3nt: TGTGCCGTCGGGGACACCTACGAGCAGTACTTC
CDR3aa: CAVGDTYEQYF

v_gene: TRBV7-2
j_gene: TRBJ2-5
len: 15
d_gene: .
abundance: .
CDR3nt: TGTGCCAGCAGCTTAGGCTCGGCAGCCCAAGAGACCCAGTACTTC
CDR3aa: CASSLGSAAQETQYF

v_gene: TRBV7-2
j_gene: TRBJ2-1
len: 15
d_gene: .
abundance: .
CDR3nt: TGTGCCAGCAGCTTAGTCGGGAGAGGTAACAATGAGCAGTTCTTC
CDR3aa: CASSLVGRGNNEQFF

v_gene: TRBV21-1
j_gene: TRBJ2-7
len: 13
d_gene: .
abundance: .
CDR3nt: TGTGCCAGCAACCAGGGGGCGACCTACGAGCAGTACTTC
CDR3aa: CASNQGATYEQYF

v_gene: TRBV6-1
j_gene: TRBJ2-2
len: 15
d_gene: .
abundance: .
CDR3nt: TGTGCCAGCAGCTCAGACAGGTCGAACACCGGGGAGCTGTTTTTT
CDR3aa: CASSSDRSNTGELFF

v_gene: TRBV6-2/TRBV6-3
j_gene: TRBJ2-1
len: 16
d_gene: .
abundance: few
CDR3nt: TGTGCCAGCAGTCTACAAGGGGAAGGAGGACCCAATGAGCAGTTCTTC
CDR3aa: CASSLQGEGGPNEQFF

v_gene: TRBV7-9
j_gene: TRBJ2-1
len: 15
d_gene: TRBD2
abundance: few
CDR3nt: TGTGCCAGCAGCTCAACTAGCGGGTTCTACAATGAGCAGTTCTTC
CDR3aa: CASSSTSGFYNEQFF

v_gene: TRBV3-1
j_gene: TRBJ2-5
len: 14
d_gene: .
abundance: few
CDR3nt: TGTGCCAGCTCCCCGAGGACCAGCGCGGAGACCCAGTACTTC
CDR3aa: CASSPRTSAETQYF

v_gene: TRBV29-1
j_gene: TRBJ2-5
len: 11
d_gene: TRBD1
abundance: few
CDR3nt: TGCAGCATGACAGGGACGGAGACCCAGTACTTC
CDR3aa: CSMTGTETQYF

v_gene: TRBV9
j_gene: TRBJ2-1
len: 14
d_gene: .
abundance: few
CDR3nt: TGTGCCAGCAGCGCTGCCGGGACAACTAATGAGCAGTTCTTC
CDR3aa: CASSAAGTTNEQFF

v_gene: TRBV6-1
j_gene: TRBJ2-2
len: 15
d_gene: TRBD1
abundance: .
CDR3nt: TGTGCCAGCAGATCGGGACAGGAAAACACCGGGGAGCTGTTTTTT
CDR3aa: CASRSGQENTGELFF

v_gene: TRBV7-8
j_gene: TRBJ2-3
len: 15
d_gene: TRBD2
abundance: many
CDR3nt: TGTGCCAGCAGCCAAGGACTAGCGGCCACAGATACGCAGTATTTT
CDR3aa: CASSQGLAATDTQYF

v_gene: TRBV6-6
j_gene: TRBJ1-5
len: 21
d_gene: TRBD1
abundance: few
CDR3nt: TGTGCCAGCAGTTACTCGAGAGGGTACCGGACAGGTACATATAGCAATCAGCCCCAGCATTTT
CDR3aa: CASSYSRGYRTGTYSNQPQHF

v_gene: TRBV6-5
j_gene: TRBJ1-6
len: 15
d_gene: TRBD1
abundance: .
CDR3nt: TGTGCCAGCAGTTACTCCCGACAGGGAAATTCACCCCTCCACTTT
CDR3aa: CASSYSRQGNSPLHF

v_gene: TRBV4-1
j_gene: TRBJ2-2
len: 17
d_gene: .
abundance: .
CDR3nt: TGCGCCAGCAGCCAAAGGTCACAGGGGGGGCCGCTCGGGGAGCTGTTTTTT
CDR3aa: CASSQRSQGGPLGELFF

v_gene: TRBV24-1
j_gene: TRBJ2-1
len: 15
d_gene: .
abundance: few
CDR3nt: TGTGCCACCAGTGATTTAGGGGAGGTCGTGGGCGAGCAGTTCTTC
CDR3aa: CATSDLGEVVGEQFF

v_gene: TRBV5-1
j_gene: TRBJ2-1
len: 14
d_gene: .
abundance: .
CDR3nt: TGCGCCAGCGGGAGTTTAGGGGCGGGAAATGAGCAGTTCTTC
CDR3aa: CASGSLGAGNEQFF

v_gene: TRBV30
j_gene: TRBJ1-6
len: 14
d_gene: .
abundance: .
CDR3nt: TGTGCCTGGAGTGTAAGGGGACTCCGGGACCCCCTCCACTTT
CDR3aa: CAWSVRGLRDPLHF

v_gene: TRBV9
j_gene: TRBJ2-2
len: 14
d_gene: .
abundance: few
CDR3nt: TGTGCCAGCAGCGTGAAGGACGGGACCGGGGAGCTGTTTTTT
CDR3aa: CASSVKDGTGELFF

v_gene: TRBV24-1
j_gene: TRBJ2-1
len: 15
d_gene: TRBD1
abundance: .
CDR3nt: TGTGCCACCAGTGATAGTAGGGGGCGGACTAATGAGCAGTTCTTC
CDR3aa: CATSDSRGRTNEQFF

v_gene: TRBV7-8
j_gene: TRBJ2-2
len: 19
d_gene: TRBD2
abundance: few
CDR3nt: TGTGCCAGCAGCTTAGTTCGTACTAGCGGGAGGGGGAACACCGGGGAGCTGTTTTTT
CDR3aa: CASSLVRTSGRGNTGELFF

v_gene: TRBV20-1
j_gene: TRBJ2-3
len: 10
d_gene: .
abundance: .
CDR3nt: TGCAGTGCGCGTAGAGATACGCTGTATTTT
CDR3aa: CSARRDTLYF

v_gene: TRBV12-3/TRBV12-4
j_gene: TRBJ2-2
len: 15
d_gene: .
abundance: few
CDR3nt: TGTGCCAGCAGTTATAATTCAGCGGGCACCGGGGAGCTGTTTTTT
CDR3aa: CASSYNSAGTGELFF

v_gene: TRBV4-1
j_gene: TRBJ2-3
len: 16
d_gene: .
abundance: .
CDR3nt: TGCGCCAGCAGCCAAGGGGTGGTTCTAAGTTCAGATACGCAGTATTTT
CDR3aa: CASSQGVVLSSDTQYF

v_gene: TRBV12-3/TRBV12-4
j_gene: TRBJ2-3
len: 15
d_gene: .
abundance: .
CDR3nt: TGTGCCAGCAGTTTGGGCAGGGGAGGATCCGATACGCAGTATTTT
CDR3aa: CASSLGRGGSDTQYF

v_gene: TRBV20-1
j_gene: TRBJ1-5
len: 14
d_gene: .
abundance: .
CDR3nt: TGCAGTGCTTTCCGAGGGAGGAGCAATCAGCCCCAGCATTTT
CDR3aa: CSAFRGRSNQPQHF

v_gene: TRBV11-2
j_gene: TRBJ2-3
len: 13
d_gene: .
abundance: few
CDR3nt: TGTGCCAGCAGCTTAGATCCCCCAGATACGCAGTATTTT
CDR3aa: CASSLDPPDTQYF

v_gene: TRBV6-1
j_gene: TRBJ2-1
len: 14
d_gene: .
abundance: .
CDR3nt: TGTGCCAGCAACCGACCAGCACCCCCCAATGAGCAGTTCTTC
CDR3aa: CASNRPAPPNEQFF

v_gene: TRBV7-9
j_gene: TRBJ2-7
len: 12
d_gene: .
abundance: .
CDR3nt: TGTGCCAGCAGCCGAGAATCCTACGAGCAGTACTTC
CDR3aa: CASSRESYEQYF

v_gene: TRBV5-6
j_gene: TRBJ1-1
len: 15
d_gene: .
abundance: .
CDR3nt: TGTGCCAGCAGCTTGGATCCCGTGGGGCGCACTGAAGCTTTCTTT
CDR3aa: CASSLDPVGRTEAFF

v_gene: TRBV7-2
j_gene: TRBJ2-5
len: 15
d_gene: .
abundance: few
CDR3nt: TGTGCCAGCAGCCGTAGACAGACGTTCCAAGAGACCCAGTACTTC
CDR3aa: CASSRRQTFQETQYF

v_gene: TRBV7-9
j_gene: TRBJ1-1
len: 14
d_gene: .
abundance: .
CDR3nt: TGTGCCAGCAGCTCAAACGACAAGAACACTGAAGCTTTCTTT
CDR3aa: CASSSNDKNTEAFF